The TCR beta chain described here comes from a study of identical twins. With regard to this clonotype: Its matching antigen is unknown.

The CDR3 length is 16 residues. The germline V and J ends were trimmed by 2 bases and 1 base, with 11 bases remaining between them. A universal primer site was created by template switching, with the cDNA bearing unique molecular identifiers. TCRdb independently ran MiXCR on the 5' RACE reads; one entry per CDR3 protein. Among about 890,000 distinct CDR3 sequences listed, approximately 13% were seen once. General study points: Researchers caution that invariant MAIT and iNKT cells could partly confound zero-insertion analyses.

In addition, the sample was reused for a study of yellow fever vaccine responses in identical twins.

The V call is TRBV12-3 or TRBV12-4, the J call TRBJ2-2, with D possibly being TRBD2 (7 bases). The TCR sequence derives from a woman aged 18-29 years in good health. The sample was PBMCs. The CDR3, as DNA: TGTGCCAGCAGTTTAATGCGGGGGCGGAACACCGGGGAGCTGTTTTTT. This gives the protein CASSLMRGRNTGELFF.